A single sample is the source of the 30 T cell receptor beta chains below, sequenced in a study of blood T cell repertoires in COVID-19. The repertoire was sequenced with immunoSEQ multiplex PCR; TCRdb's copy has only in-frame clones and lacks some. The sample lists under 200,000 clones; about 89% were seen once. Sequences were obtained from PBMCs or T cells enriched from blood (not recorded which). The receptor source for this set is a woman younger than 30 who had recovered from COVID-19.

V is TRBV10-3 and J is TRBJ2-3; 7 positions agree with TRBD1. The CDR3 has 15 residues. V was pared by 1 base and J by 3 bases, with 4 bases of the junction left unmatched. Germline V gene sequence: CDR1 ENHRY, CDR2 SYGVKD. CDR3 DNA sequence: TGTGCCATCAGTGAGTTCGGCAGGGGGACAGATACGCAGTATTTT. Translation gives CAISEFGRGTDTQYF.

The gene calls are TRBV5-1 and TRBJ2-5, with 8 bases aligning to TRBD2. The CDR3 length is 14 residues. Trimming at V came to 2 bases and at J to 3 bases, leaving 3 bases not matched to a gene. CDR1 SGHRS and CDR2 YFSETQ come from the germline V gene. This chain's CDR3 is CASSFRTSKETQYF. The CDR3, as DNA: TGCGCCAGCAGCTTTCGGACTAGCAAAGAGACCCAGTACTTC. Full variable domain (missing parts from reference TRBV5-1 and TRBJ2-5): KAGVTQTPRYLIKTRGQQVTLSCSPISGHRSVSWYQQTPGQGLQFLFEYFSETQRNKGNFPGRFSGRQFSNSRSEMNVSTLELGDSALYLCASSFRTSKETQYFGPGTRLLVL.

Comment on this clone: The sample has other DNA sequences that encode this CDR3 too. J is TRBJ1-1 and V is TRBV7-9, with D possibly being TRBD1 (5 bases). CDR3 length: 14 residues. Germline CDR1 SEHNR, CDR2 FQNEAQ (reference sequence). Trimming removed 4 bases from V and 1 base from J, with 10 bases in between. CDR3 bases: TGTGCCAGCAGCTCGACCGGGGGGAACACTGAAGCTTTCTTT. The encoded protein is CASSSTGGNTEAFF. Filled out from reference TRBV7-9 and TRBJ1-1, the complete variable domain reads DTGVSQNPRHKITKRGQNVTFRCDPISEHNRLYWYRQTLGQGPEFLTYFQNEAQLEKSRLLSDRFSAERPKGSFSTLEIQRTEQGDSAMYLCASSSTGGNTEAFFGQGTRLTVV.

V gene TRBV5-1 combines with J gene TRBJ2-7; 11 positions agree with TRBD1. The germline gives CDR1 SGHRS, CDR2 YFSETQ. The CDR3 runs 19 residues. The V segment lost 3 bases and the J segment 1 base; nucleotides outside the gene matches: 15. The DNA for the CDR3 is TGCGCCAGCAGCTCGCCGGGACAGGGGGGGAAGTATGGGTCCTACGAGCAGTACTTC. Translating it yields CASSSPGQGGKYGSYEQYF.

The rearrangement joins TRBV7-6 to TRBJ2-7; TRBD2 aligns across 10 bases. Germline V gives CDR1 SGHVS, CDR2 FNYEAQ. V trimming: 1 base; J trimming: 2 bases; junction bases outside the gene matches: 2. The CDR3 runs to 15 residues. The CDR3 region has the DNA TGTGCCAGCAGCTTAGAGCTAGCGGGGGCCTACGAGCAGTACTTC. It translates to CASSLELAGAYEQYF.

The rearrangement links TRBV14 to TRBJ1-2; 7 positions agree with TRBD1. Germline values: CDR1 SGHDN, CDR2 FVKESK. This CDR3 spans 17 amino acids. J gave up 4 bases and V 0 bases, and 11 bases lay outside the gene matches. The CDR3 region is CASSQDRDRQLIYGYTF. Written as DNA, the CDR3 is TGTGCCAGCAGCCAAGATAGGGACAGACAACTCATCTATGGCTACACCTTC.

The chain joins TRBV7-2 to TRBJ2-5; the match to TRBD1 covers 11 bases. The CDR3 contains 15 residues. The V segment lost 4 bases and the J segment 4 bases; nucleotides outside the gene matches: 5. CDR1 is SGHTA and CDR2 is FQGNSA in the germline V gene. The CDR3 reads CASSYWTGGGETQYF. Here the CDR3 DNA reads TGTGCCAGCAGCTACTGGACAGGGGGCGGAGAGACCCAGTACTTC. The full variable domain, its missing parts supplied by reference TRBV7-2 and TRBJ2-5, is GAGVSQSPSNKVTEKGKDVELRCDPISGHTALYWYRQSLGQGLEFLIYFQGNSAPDKSGLPSDRFSAERTGGSVSTLTIQRTQQEDSAVYLCASSYWTGGGETQYFGPGTRLLVL.

This clone was observed a few times. The rearrangement links TRBV7-9 to TRBJ1-3; D is perhaps TRBD1 (6 bases). V lost 4 bases and J 5 bases, leaving 12 bases between the germline ends. CDR3 length equals 14 residues. CDR1 and CDR2 (germline): SEHNR, FQNEAQ (reference sequence). As DNA, the CDR3 is TGTGCCAGCAGCTCAGGGGTATCCCGAAACACCATATATTTT. Residues: CASSSGVSRNTIYF.

The rearrangement links TRBV27 to TRBJ1-1; D perhaps matches TRBD1 (5 bases). Germline V gives CDR1 MNHEY, CDR2 SMNVEV (reference sequence). The CDR3 length is 14 residues. Between the trimmed V and J ends, which lost 4 bases and 5 bases, there was a span of 14 bases. The CDR3 region has the DNA TGTGCCAGCAGTTCAAGGGGCGGATGGACTGAAGCTTTCTTT. It yields the protein CASSSRGGWTEAFF.

The genes are TRBV28 and TRBJ2-1; 15 positions match TRBD2. Germline values: CDR1 MDHEN, CDR2 SYDVKM. The CDR3 has 16 residues. Trimming cost V 9 bases and J 3 bases; bases outside gene matches: 6. CDR3 coding DNA: TGTGCCAGAGGACTAGCGGGAGGGCGGTACTACAATGAGCAGTTCTTC. Protein product: CARGLAGGRYYNEQFF.

The J gene is TRBJ2-7, the V gene TRBV29-1, with TRBD2 matching 10 bases. CDR3 length: 12 residues. J lost 5 bases, V lost 5 bases, and 3 bases had no gene match. Germline CDR1 SQVTM, CDR2 ANQGSEA. The CDR3 is CSVLAGGNEQYF. The CDR3 DNA is TGCAGCGTTTTAGCGGGAGGTAACGAGCAGTACTTC.

The chain employs TRBV2 and TRBJ2-7, with D possibly matching TRBD1 (6 bases). Trimming removed 4 bases at V and 6 bases at J, with 19 bases between. CDR1 and CDR2 from the germline V gene are SNHLY and FYNNEI. This CDR3 contains 15 residues. The CDR3 coding sequence is TGTGCCAGCAGTGCACTGACAGGCCCTCAAGGCGAGCAGTACTTC. This sequence encodes CASSALTGPQGEQYF.

The J gene is TRBJ2-1, the V gene TRBV29-1, with 7 bases lining up with TRBD1. Losses at the gene ends were 3 bases for V and 11 bases for J; bases not matched to a gene: 10. The germline V gene has CDR1 SQVTM and CDR2 ANQGSEA. CDR3 size: 13 residues. The CDR3 DNA sequence: TGCAGCGTTGACAACAGGGGTGTGGGACAGCAGTTCTTC. Its protein is CSVDNRGVGQQFF.

The V gene is TRBV7-9, the J gene TRBJ2-7; D uncertain. V was clipped by 1 base and J by 6 bases, with 13 bases between them. The V gene's germline CDR1 is SEHNR and CDR2 FQNEAQ (reference sequence). The CDR3 runs to 14 residues. The CDR3 sequence is CASSLVSSALEQYF. CDR3 coding DNA: TGTGCCAGCAGCTTAGTTAGTTCTGCCCTCGAGCAGTACTTC. Variable domain in full (rest from reference TRBV7-9 and TRBJ2-7): DTGVSQNPRHKITKRGQNVTFRCDPISEHNRLYWYRQTLGQGPEFLTYFQNEAQLEKSRLLSDRFSAERPKGSFSTLEIQRTEQGDSAMYLCASSLVSSALEQYFGPGTRLTVT.

The chain has TRBV11-1 and TRBJ2-7; the D is unclear. The CDR3 loop spans 13 amino acids. V was clipped by 6 bases and J by 2 bases, with 11 bases between them. Germline CDR1 and CDR2: SGHAT and FQDESV (reference sequence). CDR3 residues: CASRPTRTYEQYF. The DNA of the CDR3 is TGTGCCAGCAGGCCGACAAGGACCTACGAGCAGTACTTC. The variable domain in full, with the rest retrieved from reference TRBV11-1 and TRBJ2-7, is EAEVAQSPRYKITEKSQAVAFWCDPISGHATLYWYRQILGQGPELLVQFQDESVVDDSQLPKDRFSAERLKGVDSTLKIQPAELGDSAMYLCASRPTRTYEQYFGPGTRLTVT.

The chain uses TRBV5-1 and TRBJ2-7; the D gene is possibly TRBD2 (6 bases). CDR1 and CDR2 (germline): SGHRS, YFSETQ. This CDR3 has 13 amino acids. Trimming shortened V by 4 bases and J by 7 bases, and 15 bases separated the two germline ends. Here the CDR3 reads CASSAGPGLEQYF. CDR3 coding DNA: TGCGCCAGCAGCGCTGGACCGGGACTGGAGCAGTACTTC.

V usage is TRBV5-1 and J usage is TRBJ2-1, with TRBD2 as a possible D gene (5 bases). The CDR3 consists of 13 residues. Trimming pared 10 bases from V and 4 bases from J, leaving 15 bases between. The V gene's germline CDR1 is SGHRS and CDR2 YFSETQ. Written as DNA, the CDR3 is TGCGCCTCCTCCGGGGTTACTTACAATGAGCAGTTCTTC. Translating gives CASSGVTYNEQFF. Supplemented by reference TRBV5-1 and TRBJ2-1, the full variable domain reads KAGVTQTPRYLIKTRGQQVTLSCSPISGHRSVSWYQQTPGQGLQFLFEYFSETQRNKGNFPGRFSGRQFSNSRSEMNVSTLELGDSALYLCASSGVTYNEQFFGPGTRLTVL.

The V gene is TRBV4-2, the J gene TRBJ2-1; 9 positions agree with TRBD2. The CDR3 is 17 amino acids. After removal of 0 bases from V and 8 bases from J, the junction contained 11 bases not matched to a gene. The germline V gene has CDR1 LGHNA and CDR2 YNFKEQ. Written as DNA, the CDR3 is TGTGCCAGCAGCCAAGACCGAGCGGGAGGCCCTTTGGATGAGCAGTTCTTC. It translates to CASSQDRAGGPLDEQFF.

The chain is built from TRBV3-1 (or the pseudogene TRBV3-2) and TRBJ2-7; TRBD2 matches at 15 bases. Germline V lookup: CDR1 LGHDT, CDR2 YNNKEL (reference sequence). The CDR3 is 17 amino acids. V lost 1 base and J lost 6; bases outside the gene matches: 7. The CDR3 DNA sequence: TGTGCCAGCAGCCAAGGGGGACTAGCGGGAGGACTGTTCGAGCAGTACTTC. Its protein product is CASSQGGLAGGLFEQYF.

This clone appeared a few times. The V and J genes are TRBV27 and TRBJ1-4, with 12 positions matching TRBD1. Germline V gene sequence: CDR1 MNHEY, CDR2 SMNVEV (reference sequence). Germline trimming cut 4 bases from V and 7 bases from J; bases unmatched to any gene: 4. This CDR3 spans 15 amino acids. CDR3 residues: CASSSRDRGPEKLFF. The CDR3 DNA sequence: TGTGCCAGCAGTTCCCGGGACAGGGGGCCTGAAAAACTGTTTTTT.

The J gene is TRBJ1-5, the V gene TRBV30, with TRBD1 matching 7 bases. V was pared by 1 base and J by 3 bases, with 6 bases of the junction left unmatched. CDR3 length: 15 amino acids. The germline CDR1 and CDR2 sequences are GTSNPN and SVGIG (reference sequence). The CDR3 DNA reads as TGTGCCTGGAGTGGGGGGACAGCCCCCAATCAGCCCCAGCATTTT. Its protein is CAWSGGTAPNQPQHF.

This rearrangement joins TRBV11-2 to TRBJ2-3, with 9 bases lining up with TRBD2. Germline loops: CDR1 SGHAT, CDR2 FQNNGV. V shed 5 bases and J 3 bases; nucleotides not matched to a gene: 12. This CDR3 has 17 residues. CDR3 region: CASSLRPAGGATDTQYF. The CDR3 nucleotides are TGTGCCAGCAGCCTCCGACCCGCGGGAGGGGCAACAGATACGCAGTATTTT.

V gene TRBV28 combines with J gene TRBJ1-5, with 7 bases aligning to TRBD1. V shed 6 bases and J 6 bases; nucleotides not matched to a gene: 8. The V gene's germline CDR1 is MDHEN and CDR2 SYDVKM. The CDR3 has 14 amino acids. Written as DNA, the CDR3 is TGTGCCAGCAGCTTACAGGGGTCCGGTCAGCCCCAGCATTTT. Translated: CASSLQGSGQPQHF.

The chain's CDR3 is CASGREPHEQYF. The CDR3 region has the DNA TGCGCCAGCGGGCGGGAGCCCCACGAGCAGTACTTC. The chain employs TRBV5-1 and TRBJ2-7; 7 positions agree with TRBD2. Trimming at V came to 7 bases and at J to 5 bases, leaving 6 bases not matched to a gene. There are 12 residues in the CDR3. From germline, CDR1 is SGHRS and CDR2 YFSETQ.

This rearrangement joins TRBV6-5 to TRBJ1-1; D may be TRBD1 (6 bases). The CDR3 has 12 amino acids. V shed 11 bases and J shed 3 bases, with 13 bases lying between them. The germline V gene has CDR1 MNHEY and CDR2 SVGAGI. The CDR3 here is CASREGDTEAFF. The CDR3 DNA reads TGTGCCTCTCGGGAGGGGGACACTGAAGCTTTCTTT.

V gene TRBV5-1 combines with J gene TRBJ2-2; D is unresolved. This CDR3 has 14 residues. Between the trimmed V and J ends, which lost 0 bases and 1 base, there was a span of 4 bases. Germline V gene sequence: CDR1 SGHRS, CDR2 YFSETQ. This chain's CDR3 is CASSLGVNTGELFF. In nucleotides, the CDR3 is TGCGCCAGCAGCTTGGGCGTGAACACCGGGGAGCTGTTTTTT.

As regards this clone: In the same sample, other DNA sequences code for this CDR3. The chain is built from TRBV6-1 and TRBJ2-3; 8 bases are shared with TRBD2. CDR1 is MNHNS and CDR2 is SASEGT in the germline V gene. The CDR3 contains 15 residues. Trimming cost V 0 bases and J 4 bases; bases outside gene matches: 3. The CDR3 DNA reads as TGTGCCAGCAGTGAAGCCAGCGGGAGCCCAGATACGCAGTATTTT. Amino acid sequence: CASSEASGSPDTQYF.

The chain joins TRBV5-1 to TRBJ2-3, with 7 bases aligning to TRBD2. The trim removed 7 bases at V and 2 bases at J, leaving 1 base unmatched. The CDR3 length is 12 residues. Germline CDR1 SGHRS, CDR2 YFSETQ. The DNA for the CDR3 is TGCGCCAGCCGGGACTACACAGATACGCAGTATTTT. This sequence encodes CASRDYTDTQYF.

V usage is TRBV7-3 and J usage is TRBJ2-3; TRBD2 aligns across 13 bases. The V and J ends lost 3 bases and 2 bases, in that order; junction bases with no gene match: 2. The CDR3 runs to 16 residues. Germline-derived CDR1 and CDR2 are SGHTA and FQGTGA. The CDR3 DNA sequence: TGTGCCAGCAGCTTTGGACTAGCGGGAGTCACAGATACGCAGTATTTT. It encodes CASSFGLAGVTDTQYF.

The rearrangement links TRBV9 to TRBJ2-1, with a possible D match to TRBD2 (6 bases). CDR1 and CDR2 (germline): SGDLS, YYNGEE. Deletions cut 1 base from V and 8 bases from J, with 19 bases between. The CDR3 loop spans 16 amino acids. The CDR3 spells CASSVSHERAGHEQFF. CDR3 nucleotide sequence: TGTGCCAGCAGCGTATCCCACGAGCGGGCGGGGCATGAGCAGTTCTTC.